Described below is a single TCR beta chain sequence and its context. No antigen is known for it. This sample stems from a study of OX40 agonist ivuxolimab in advanced cancers. General study findings and limits: Within 6 weeks, CD4+ and CD8+ blood T cells expanded clonally at 0.1 to 3.0 mg/kg.

V was pared by 0 bases and J by 0 bases, with 12 bases between. Germline CDR1 LGHNA, CDR2 YNFKEQ. This CDR3 comprises 17 residues. Profiling relied on immunoSEQ multiplex PCR, and the TCRdb table lists in-frame clones only, not all of them. The sample has tens of thousands of clones, around 81% seen once. This rearrangement joins TRBV4-2 to TRBJ1-5, with a weak D call TRBD1 (6 bases). This material consisted of CD4+ or CD8+ T cells sorted from blood, taken in a trial of the OX40 agonist ivuxolimab. The TCR comes from an adult with an advanced solid tumor such as melanoma, head and neck, liver or kidney cancer. DNA for the CDR3: TGTGCCAGCAGCCAAGATCTAACAGGGAATAGCAATCAGCCCCAGCATTTT. This codes for CASSQDLTGNSNQPQHF.